The T cell receptor beta chain under discussion was sequenced for a study of T cells in Graves' hyperthyroidism and ophthalmopathy. Study-level information: Before any treatment, at initial diagnosis, peripheral blood was collected.

Trimming cost V 4 bases and J 9 bases; bases outside gene matches: 3. The CDR3 is 13 amino acids. Germline V gene lookup returns CDR1 SGHDT and CDR2 YYEEEE. Based on clinical symptoms, serum thyroxine and TRAb, thyroid ultrasound and orbital computed tomography, diagnoses were reached. Source material for PBMCs was 10 ml fresh peripheral blood. The TCR beta CDR3 regions underwent amplification using RNA transcripts as the source. First-round RT-PCR targeting the TCR CDR3 was performed with the HTBI primer set. TCRdb ran MiXCR on the multiplex PCR reads and lists one entry per CDR3 protein. The sample includes over 250,000 distinct CDR3 sequences, about 20% of them seen just once.

The source material was blood. This TCR came from a man under 40 with Graves' ophthalmopathy. The chain has TRBV5-6 and TRBJ2-1, with 11 positions matching TRBD2. The CDR3 protein is CASSVSGRGEQFF. Written as DNA, the CDR3 is TGTGCCAGCAGCGTTAGCGGGAGGGGTGAGCAGTTCTTC.